This T cell receptor (beta chain) was observed in a study of blood T cell repertoires in COVID-19. The wider study: PBMCs, B-cell-depleted T cells, or T cells were the source of the cDNA or gDNA that made up the material.

Original methodology: Amplified reference gene primers provided the basis for estimating nucleated cell counts. TCRdb keeps only in-frame clones here, not all; method: immunoSEQ multiplex PCR. D and trimming come from the DNA, and the V and J calls and clone size come from that table. This sample has 250,000 to 350,000 clones, with around 82% found just once. Losses at the gene ends were 0 bases for V and 2 bases for J; bases not matched to a gene: 8. The CDR3 length is 16 residues. Germline values: CDR1 SGHRS, CDR2 YFSETQ. A Seattle source enrolled patients during active infection and followed them longitudinally.

V gene TRBV5-1 combines with J gene TRBJ2-7, with TRBD2 matching over 7 bases. The specimen was peripheral blood. This sequence was found in a person aged 70 to 79 with COVID-19, enrolled during active disease. As DNA, the CDR3 is TGCGCCAGCAGCTTGGTGTTTCGGCTAGCGGCCTACGAGCAGTACTTC. Translated: CASSLVFRLAAYEQYF.